Described below is a single T cell receptor beta chain sequence and its context. The data were taken from a study of blood T cell repertoires in COVID-19. Across the whole study: Collection of acute and convalescent COVID-19 samples took place in the United States, Italy and Spain. Sample material is recorded as cDNA or gDNA derived from T cells, B-cell-depleted T cells, or PBMCs.

The V gene lost 4 bases and the J gene lost 3 bases, with 9 bases spanning the gap. Germline-derived CDR1 and CDR2 are KGHSH and LQKENI. CDR3 length equals 14 residues. Original methodology: Scientists estimated how many nucleated cells there were by amplifying reference gene primers. Clones were sequenced by immunoSEQ multiplex PCR, and TCRdb holds only the in-frame ones, with some missing. D and trimming were read from the DNA, whereas the V and J calls and clone size are those reported in that table. The sample consists of under 95,000 clones, approximately 82% of them appearing once. The sample taken for sequencing was peripheral blood. The receptor was derived from a woman in her 70s with acute or convalescent COVID-19. V gene TRBV18 combines with J gene TRBJ1-4; tentative D call: TRBD1 (5 bases). As DNA, the CDR3 is TGTGCCAGCTCACGAGGAGGGGCTAATGAAAAACTGTTTTTT. Translation gives CASSRGGANEKLFF. Complete variable domain (other parts from reference TRBV18 and TRBJ1-4): NAGVMQNPRHLVRRRGQEARLRCSPMKGHSHVYWYRQLPEEGLKFMVYLQKENIIDESGMPKERFSAEFPKEGPSILRIQQVVRGDSAAYFCASSRGGANEKLFFGSGTQLSVL.